This T cell receptor (beta chain) was sequenced in a study of blood T cells in healthy people across ages. Through a sample-barcoded 5' primer and a J-beta primer mix, a second PCR was run for roughly 6 to 11 cycles. Every molecule of cDNA carried a tag from a template-switch adaptor with 12 random nucleotides. TCRdb reprocessed the 5' RACE reads with MiXCR, giving one entry per CDR3 protein. There are approximately 880,000 distinct CDR3 sequences in the sample; about 48% occur only once, and 13% lies in the top ten. Per sample, at least 6 micrograms of total RNA were extracted. The specimen sequenced was blood. This sequence originates from a young man in good health.

CDR3 bases: TGCAGCGTTGAAGAAAGGAAGACGGGCAATCAGCCCCAGCATTTT. It is translated as CSVEERKTGNQPQHF. The rearrangement links TRBV29-1 to TRBJ1-5; D gene unclear. The CDR3 has 15 amino acids. Trimming cost V 0 bases and J 2 bases, with 11 bases left between them. Germline loops: CDR1 SQVTM, CDR2 ANQGSEA.